This T cell receptor (beta chain) was captured by sequencing in a study of T-cell reconstitution after alpha-beta-depleted transplantation in children (TCRdb year 2016). Context from the whole study: Using TCR repertoire profiling, the study quantitatively followed how T-cell immune reconstitution unfolded in children after TCRalphabeta/CD19-depleted allogeneic hematopoietic cell transplantation. General conclusions and limits of the study: In some patients, high TCRbeta diversity at day 60 was attributed to recipient T cells and intrathymic progenitors that had survived conditioning. The apparently early recovery of alphabetaT-cell counts about two months after transplant reportedly depended on only several hundred rapidly expanded clones that came from non-depleted graft cells. Over the following months the frequencies of hyperexpanded clones went down, and after one year T-cell counts and TCRbeta diversity were mostly credited to newly produced T cells.

The sample's treatment or condition label, decoded: allogeneic hematopoietic cell transplantation with graft depleted of TCRalphabeta T cells and CD19 B cells. The children who served as transplant recipients had been given grafts of TCRalphabeta/CD19-depleted allogeneic hematopoietic cells. V is shortened by 4 bases, J by 1 base, and the region joining them spans 10 bases. According to the germline V gene, CDR1 reads SGDLS and CDR2 reads YYNGEE. Measured from the cysteine to the phenylalanine, the CDR3 is 14 residues long. The retained sequence is limited to the CDR3, 42 bases, with the frame set at the first base. Libraries were made using PCR. Sequencing took place on an Illumina HiSeq 2500. TCR library preparation used molecular barcoding, with unique molecular identifiers applied to normalize quantification of the TCRbeta repertoire. TCRdb trimmed the raw reads at Q25, called clones with MiXCR and kept productive beta chains. CDR3 protein duplicates are merged, each entry listing the most common genes and DNA. The sample records around 700,000 distinct CDR3 sequences, 13% of which are singletons. The ten most abundant clones make up roughly 0.77% of the sample.

On this clonotype itself: Its binding antigen is unknown. Qualities for individual bases were not recorded, and no much larger clone is one base off.

The chain is encoded by TRBV9 joined to TRBJ2-3; the D region may be TRBD1 or TRBD2, each matching 5 bases equally. This sequence was found in a girl aged 2-10 years with congenital amegakaryocytic thrombocytopenia, due to receive a stem cell transplant. This specimen consisted of PBMCs, obtained before TCRalphabeta/CD19-depleted stem cell transplant. Here is the DNA: TGTGCCAGCAGCTGGGGGATACGCACAGATACGCAGTATTTT. The resulting protein is CASSWGIRTDTQYF.